A selection of T cell receptor beta chains follows, all from one sample in a study of blood T cell repertoires in COVID-19. Some clones are missing from TCRdb's copy, which holds only in-frame ones; the method was immunoSEQ multiplex PCR. In the table there are about 160,000 clones, around 85% of which are singletons. The sample comprised peripheral blood. The receptor set was obtained from a human donor with acute or convalescent COVID-19. The donor label of this sample is uncertain. Both conserved end residues are part of each CDR3. The D gene is left open where the match is weak. Size is omitted from some rows. Given values are once, few, many or a class for expanded clones.

>.|.|TRBV30|TRBJ2-7
TGTGCCTGGAGTGTACGGGCAGGGGTACGCTACGAGCAGTACTTC
CAWSVRAGVRYEQYF
>TRBD1|.|TRBV19|TRBJ1-1
TGTGCCAGTACAATACAGGGGGCGGCGAACACTGAAGCTTTCTTT
CASTIQGAANTEAFF
>TRBD2|few|TRBV9|TRBJ2-2
TGTGCCAGCAGCGCTTTCCCCACTTGGACTAGCGGGGGGGCCGGTGCCGGGGAGCTGTTTTTT
CASSAFPTWTSGGAGAGELFF
>.|once|TRBV11-2|TRBJ1-2
TGTGCCAGCAGCTTAGGTGGCCCGAACTATGGCTACACCTTC
CASSLGGPNYGYTF
>.|.|TRBV7-9|TRBJ1-1
TGTGCCAGCAGCTGGCGGCAGGGTGTGAACACTGAAGCTTTCTTT
CASSWRQGVNTEAFF
>TRBD1|.|TRBV12-5|TRBJ1-3
TGTGCTAGTGGTTTGGGGACAGGGGGAGACGGGGGAAACACCATATATTTT
CASGLGTGGDGGNTIYF
>.|.|TRBV28|TRBJ2-3
TGTGCCAGCAGTTTATTACTAGCTCGCTTTCACACAGATACGCAGTATTTT
CASSLLLARFHTDTQYF
>TRBD1|.|TRBV13|TRBJ1-1
TGTGCCAGCAGCCAGGGGACAGTGAACACTGAAGCTTTCTTT
CASSQGTVNTEAFF
>.|.|TRBV7-9|TRBJ1-6
TGTGCCAGCAGCTTTCAGACAGCAGGCTCCTATAATTCACCCCTCCACTTT
CASSFQTAGSYNSPLHF
>TRBD1|few|TRBV29-1|TRBJ2-7
TGCAGCGTGGAGGGACAGGGTTACGAGCAGTACTTC
CSVEGQGYEQYF
>TRBD1|.|TRBV6-5|TRBJ2-1
TGTGCCAGCAGTTACTCCAGGGGGCCCTCCTACAATGAGCAGTTCTTC
CASSYSRGPSYNEQFF
>TRBD2|once|TRBV6-2/TRBV6-3|TRBJ2-3
TGTGCCAGCAGCCGTCGACTAGCGGGGCGCCCTAGCACAGATACGCAGTATTTT
CASSRRLAGRPSTDTQYF
>.|once|TRBV19|TRBJ1-6
TGTGCCAGTAGTATTTCGGCCGCGGGACGGTATAATTCACCCCTCCACTTT
CASSISAAGRYNSPLHF
>.|.|TRBV5-1|TRBJ2-7
TGCGCCAGCAGCTTGGCTTTTTCCTACGAGCAGTACTTC
CASSLAFSYEQYF
>TRBD2|.|TRBV5-1|TRBJ2-1
TGCGCCAGCAGCTTGGTATTAGCGGGGGGGCTAAGTGAGCAGTTCTTC
CASSLVLAGGLSEQFF
>TRBD1|.|TRBV7-2|TRBJ1-1
TGTGCCAGCAGCTTAGCGGGAGGGACAGGGGAACCTTTCTTT
CASSLAGGTGEPFF
>TRBD1|.|TRBV5-1|TRBJ1-1
TGCGCCAGCAGCCGGACAGGGGGCCTGAACACTGAAGCTTTCTTT
CASSRTGGLNTEAFF
>TRBD1|once|TRBV19|TRBJ1-2
TGTGCCAGTAGTCCTCGACAGGGGAATGGCTACACCTTC
CASSPRQGNGYTF
>.|.|TRBV3-1/TRBV3-2|TRBJ1-5
TGTGCCAGCAGCCGGGGGCCCGTCAATCAGCCCCAGCATTTT
CASSRGPVNQPQHF
>.|.|TRBV24-1|TRBJ2-1
TGTGCCACCAGTGAAACGGTCGTCGGGGGCAATGAGCAGTTCTTC
CATSETVVGGNEQFF
>.|few|TRBV7-3|TRBJ2-5
TGTGCCAGCAGTCGACAGGTCCAAGAGACCCAGTACTTC
CASSRQVQETQYF
>TRBD1|few|TRBV29-1|TRBJ1-1
TGCAGCGCCCAGGGACAGGGGAATACTGAAGCTTTCTTT
CSAQGQGNTEAFF
>.|few|TRBV19|TRBJ1-5
TGTGCCAGTAGTCAAAAAGGGGGAGGGCGTCGGATTTCGTCGAATCAGCCCCAGCATTTT
CASSQKGGGRRISSNQPQHF
>.|.|TRBV6-5|TRBJ1-4
TGTGCCAGCAGTTACGACAGGAGAGGTGAAAAACTGTTTTTT
CASSYDRRGEKLFF
>.|few|TRBV5-1|TRBJ2-2
TGCGCCAGCAGCGCCGAACGGTCGAACACCGGGGAGCTGTTTTTT
CASSAERSNTGELFF
>TRBD1|.|TRBV5-1|TRBJ2-5
TGCGCCAGCAGCTTGTCAGGGAACAGGGGGCAAGAGACCCAGTACTTC
CASSLSGNRGQETQYF
>TRBD1|few|TRBV18|TRBJ1-6
TGTGCCAGCTCACCGACTGGGGACAGGGCCCATAATTCACCCCTCCACTTT
CASSPTGDRAHNSPLHF
>.|.|TRBV12-3/TRBV12-4|TRBJ1-2
TGTGCCAGCAGTTTATTAGGGGCAAATGGCTACACCTTC
CASSLLGANGYTF
>.|.|TRBV7-2|TRBJ1-5
TGTGCCAGCAGCTTAGTGGCCACCGATCAGCCCCAGCATTTT
CASSLVATDQPQHF
>.|.|TRBV5-1|TRBJ1-3
TGCGCCAGCAGCAACGGGGTTCAAGGAAACACCATATATTTT
CASSNGVQGNTIYF
>TRBD1|.|TRBV18|TRBJ1-5
TGTGCCAGCTCCCCAGGGACAGGGGGCAATCAGCCCCAGCATTTT
CASSPGTGGNQPQHF
>.|.|TRBV7-9|TRBJ1-2
TGTGCCAGCAGCCCGAGAGGTGGTTCGTTGGATGGCTACACCTTC
CASSPRGGSLDGYTF
>.|.|TRBV7-6|TRBJ1-5
TGTGCCAGCAGCATATCCGACAGGCAGCCCCAGCATTTT
CASSISDRQPQHF
>.|.|TRBV11-2|TRBJ2-3
TGTGCCAGCAGCTTAGCAGTGACTAGAGGTTCCGCAGATACGCAGTATTTT
CASSLAVTRGSADTQYF
>TRBD1|.|TRBV5-4|TRBJ1-6
TGTGCCAGCAGCTTGCGGACAGGGGGTTTTAATTCACCCCTCCACTTT
CASSLRTGGFNSPLHF
>TRBD1|.|TRBV19|TRBJ1-1
TGTGCCAGTAGTATAGACCTACAGGGGACGAGCGCTGAAGCTTTCTTT
CASSIDLQGTSAEAFF